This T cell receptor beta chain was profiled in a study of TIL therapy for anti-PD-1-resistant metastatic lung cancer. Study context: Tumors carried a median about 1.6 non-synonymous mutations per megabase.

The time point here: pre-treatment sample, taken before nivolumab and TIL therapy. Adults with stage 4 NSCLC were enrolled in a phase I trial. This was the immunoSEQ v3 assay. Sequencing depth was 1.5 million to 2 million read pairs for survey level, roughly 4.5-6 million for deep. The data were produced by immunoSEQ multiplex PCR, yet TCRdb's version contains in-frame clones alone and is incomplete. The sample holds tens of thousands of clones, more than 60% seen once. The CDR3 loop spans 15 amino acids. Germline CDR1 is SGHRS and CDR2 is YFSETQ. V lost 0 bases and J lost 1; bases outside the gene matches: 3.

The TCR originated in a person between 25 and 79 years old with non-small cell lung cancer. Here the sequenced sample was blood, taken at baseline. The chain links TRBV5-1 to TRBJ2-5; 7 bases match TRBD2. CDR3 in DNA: TGCGCCAGCAGCTTGGGGCGGGGGAGCCAAGAGACCCAGTACTTC. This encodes CASSLGRGSQETQYF.